The 28 T cell receptor beta chains presented below share a single source sample, sequenced in a study of shared clonotypes between healthy human individuals. Using immunoSEQ multiplex PCR, the repertoire was profiled, and TCRdb retains in-frame clones only, with some absent. Among 2 million to 3 million clones listed, approximately 93% were seen once. Sequencing was carried out using naive CD4+ T cells from PBMCs. Subset: CD45RA+ positively selected. These receptors all come from a young man in good health. Some clones in this sample may be carry-over from other donors' samples.

V and J are TRBV7-2 and TRBJ2-7; no clear D. Germline CDR1 SGHTA, CDR2 FQGNSA. The ends were cut back, 0 bases at V and 0 bases at J, with 9 bases in the middle. The CDR3 is made up of 15 amino acids. DNA for the CDR3: TGTGCCAGCAGCTTAGCCGGCCTGGTCTCCTACGAGCAGTACTTC. It encodes CASSLAGLVSYEQYF.

The chain is built from TRBV18 and TRBJ2-3; 12 positions agree with TRBD1. V dropped 2 bases and J dropped 4; count of bases not matched to a gene: 4. Germline V gene data show CDR1 as KGHSH and CDR2 as LQKENI. The CDR3 is 16 amino acids. This CDR3 is CASSPGRDRGPDTQYF. CDR3 coding DNA: TGTGCCAGCTCACCAGGCCGGGACAGGGGGCCAGATACGCAGTATTTT.

This chain joins TRBV6-6 and TRBJ2-5; 9 nucleotides line up with TRBD2. The J segment lost 5 bases and the V segment lost 6 bases, leaving 10 bases of the junction unmatched. Germline values: CDR1 MNHNY, CDR2 SVGAGI (reference sequence). This CDR3 has 15 amino acids. CDR3 amino acids: CASRDRGRAGETQYF. In DNA form, the CDR3 reads TGTGCCAGCAGGGACCGCGGGAGGGCCGGGGAGACCCAGTACTTC.

The rearrangement uses TRBV27 and TRBJ1-1, with no clear D. Germline values: CDR1 MNHEY, CDR2 SMNVEV (reference sequence). Deletions cut 5 bases from V and 7 bases from J, with 23 bases between. The CDR3 spans 16 residues. CDR3 DNA sequence: TGTGCCAGCAGTATCCGGGGTCCCCGGGGATTCGGTGAAGCTTTCTTT. This codes for CASSIRGPRGFGEAFF.

The rearrangement links TRBV7-3 to TRBJ2-5; D is perhaps TRBD1 or TRBD2 (5 bases each). CDR1 and CDR2 from the germline V gene are SGHTA and FQGTGA. This CDR3 is 15 amino acids long. Trimming pared 3 bases from V and 2 bases from J, leaving 13 bases between. CDR3 sequence reads: CASSLGEKRQETQYF. For the CDR3, the DNA is TGTGCCAGCAGCTTGGGGGAGAAGCGGCAAGAGACCCAGTACTTC.

The V gene is TRBV6-6, the J gene TRBJ1-5; possibly TRBD1 for D (6 bases). The CDR3 length is 14 residues. V was cut by 6 bases and J by 5 bases, with 14 bases left in between. Looked up from germline, CDR1 is MNHNY and CDR2 is SVGAGI (reference sequence). The CDR3 DNA sequence: TGTGCCAGCAGATCAGGGGCCTCATATCAGCCCCAGCATTTT. It translates to CASRSGASYQPQHF.

The V gene is TRBV6-1, the J gene TRBJ2-7; D is unclear. The germline V gene encodes CDR1 MNHNS and CDR2 SASEGT. The germline V and J ends were trimmed by 8 bases and 4 bases, with 12 bases remaining between them. This CDR3 contains 12 residues. CDR3 in DNA: TGTGCCAGCCGGGCTAGTTGGTACGAGCAGTACTTC. This gives the protein CASRASWYEQYF.

The chain has TRBV7-8 and TRBJ1-5; D uncertain. V was trimmed by 5 bases and J by 3 bases, leaving 8 bases between them. The CDR3 covers 13 residues. Germline loops: CDR1 SGHVS, CDR2 FQNEAQ. In DNA form, the CDR3 reads TGTGCCAGCAGCCCCCGGGTCAATCAGCCCCAGCATTTT. It encodes CASSPRVNQPQHF.

V and J are TRBV19 and TRBJ2-2, with TRBD1 identical over 8 bases. This CDR3 has 14 amino acids. The germline CDR1 and CDR2 sequences are LNHDA and SQIVND (reference sequence). The V and J ends lost 9 bases and 10 bases, in that order; junction bases with no gene match: 13. The CDR3, as DNA: TGTGCCAGCAAGTTGACAGGGGTTGAGGTGGAGCTGTTTTTT. This translates into CASKLTGVEVELFF. The entire variable domain, with the rest obtained from reference TRBV19 and TRBJ2-2, is as follows: DGGITQSPKYLFRKEGQNVTLSCEQNLNHDAMYWYRQDPGQGLRLIYYSQIVNDFQKGDIAEGYSVSREKKESFPLTVTSAQKNPTAFYLCASKLTGVEVELFFGEGSRLTVL.

V gene TRBV9 combines with J gene TRBJ2-7, with D possibly being TRBD2 (5 bases). This CDR3 spans 14 amino acids. Per germline, CDR1 SGDLS and CDR2 YYNGEE. V lost 4 bases and J 0 bases, leaving 11 bases between the germline ends. The DNA of the CDR3 is TGTGCCAGCAGCACCTTAACTAGCTCCTACGAGCAGTACTTC. Amino acid sequence: CASSTLTSSYEQYF.

This chain links TRBV28 with TRBJ2-7, with TRBD1 matching over 8 bases. The V gene end was trimmed by 6 bases and the J gene end by 3 bases; junction bases not matched to a gene: 10. The V gene's germline CDR1 is MDHEN and CDR2 SYDVKM. The CDR3 runs 15 residues. This chain's CDR3 is CASRPSAGTGYEQYF. The CDR3 DNA is TGTGCCAGCAGGCCCTCGGCCGGGACAGGCTACGAGCAGTACTTC.

V usage is TRBV6-5 and J usage is TRBJ1-1, with D possibly TRBD1 on 5 matching bases. Germline loops: CDR1 MNHEY, CDR2 SVGAGI. The CDR3 totals 14 residues. V lost 8 bases, J lost 0 bases, and 13 bases lay in between. In DNA form, the CDR3 reads TGTGCCAGCGGAAGGGCAGGGCTGAACACTGAAGCTTTCTTT. Translated: CASGRAGLNTEAFF.

V gene TRBV29-1 combines with J gene TRBJ1-3; the D gene is possibly TRBD1 (6 bases). Germline CDR1 and CDR2: SQVTM and ANQGSEA. The ends were cut back, 6 bases at V and 8 bases at J, with 11 bases in the middle. The CDR3 is 11 amino acids. The CDR3 loop is CSVRQEDTIYF. The DNA for the CDR3 is TGCAGCGTAAGACAGGAAGACACCATATATTTT.

Notes on this clone: One junction end does not reproduce the germline sequence, and a read error may be involved. The chain has TRBV29-1 and TRBJ2-2; D is unresolved. The CDR3 runs 13 residues. Germline CDR1 SQVTM, CDR2 ANQGSEA. CDR3 sequence reads: CSVEDTNTGELFF. The CDR3 DNA reads as TGCAGCGTGGAAGACACGAACACCGGGGAGCTGTTTTTT.

The rearrangement uses TRBV5-1 and TRBJ2-7, with 12 positions matching TRBD1. Germline trimming cut 3 bases from V and 5 bases from J; bases unmatched to any gene: 6. The germline V gene has CDR1 SGHRS and CDR2 YFSETQ. This CDR3 has 15 amino acids. In DNA form, the CDR3 reads TGCGCCAGCAGCTCGGGGACAGGGGGCGAAGACGAGCAGTACTTC. Its protein product is CASSSGTGGEDEQYF.

The chain is built from TRBV9 and TRBJ2-5, with D possibly being TRBD1 (6 bases). The ends were cut back, 4 bases at V and 4 bases at J, with 17 bases in the middle. Germline V gives CDR1 SGDLS, CDR2 YYNGEE. There are 15 residues in the CDR3. The DNA of the CDR3 is TGTGCCAGCAGCCTTTCGACAGGCCCCGGAGAGACCCAGTACTTC. Its protein product is CASSLSTGPGETQYF.

The chain uses TRBV18 and TRBJ2-7, with TRBD2 identical over 9 bases. The CDR3 has 14 amino acids. The germline V gene encodes CDR1 KGHSH and CDR2 LQKENI. Losses at the gene ends were 3 bases for V and 4 bases for J; bases not matched to a gene: 4. The CDR3 coding sequence is TGTGCCAGCTCACCGGCGCTAGCGGGGTACGAGCAGTACTTC. It is translated as CASSPALAGYEQYF.

This clone showed up just once. This chain connects TRBV5-1 to TRBJ1-5; D may be TRBD1 (5 bases). The CDR3 loop spans 13 amino acids. Germline V gene sequence: CDR1 SGHRS, CDR2 YFSETQ. Trimming removed 2 bases at V and 7 bases at J, with 10 bases between. CDR3 region: CASSFQGEQPQHF. In DNA, the CDR3 is TGCGCCAGCAGCTTCCAGGGTGAGCAGCCCCAGCATTTT.

The rearrangement joins TRBV28 to TRBJ1-2; D might be TRBD1 (6 bases). CDR1 and CDR2 from the germline V gene are MDHEN and SYDVKM. The CDR3 consists of 16 residues. The germline V and J ends were trimmed by 1 base and 5 bases, with 17 bases remaining between them. The CDR3 sequence is CASSLSPGRGKYGYTF. The CDR3 nucleotides are TGTGCCAGCAGTTTATCCCCCGGCAGGGGAAAGTATGGCTACACCTTC.

The CDR3 region is CASRGPGARDEQFF. In DNA form, the CDR3 reads TGTGCCAGCAGGGGTCCCGGAGCGAGGGATGAGCAGTTCTTC. The chain is built from TRBV5-8 and TRBJ2-1; D perhaps matches TRBD2 (5 bases). The germline V gene encodes CDR1 SGHTS and CDR2 YDEGEE. V lost 5 bases and J 8 bases, leaving 17 bases between the germline ends. This CDR3 has 14 residues.

This chain joins TRBV12-1 and TRBJ2-2; the tabulated D call, TRBD2, remains unverified against the DNA. TRBV12-1 is a listed pseudogene. The CDR3 is made up of 18 amino acids. CDR3 amino acids: CASSRKGTSGSPTGELFF. The CDR3 DNA is TGTGCCAGCAGCCGCAAGGGTACTAGCGGGAGCCCCACCGGGGAGCTGTTTTTT.

This chain uses TRBV11-2 with TRBJ2-6; D remains ambiguous. V was shortened by 5 bases and J by 0 bases, with 5 bases between the two germline ends. The CDR3 extends over 14 amino acids. Looked up from germline, CDR1 is SGHAT and CDR2 is FQNNGV. This CDR3 reads CASSPISGANVLTF. The CDR3 DNA is TGTGCCAGCAGCCCAATCTCTGGGGCCAACGTCCTGACTTTC.

The V and J genes are TRBV28 and TRBJ1-1; D is perhaps TRBD1 (6 bases). CDR3 length equals 11 residues. Trimming took 10 bases from V and 4 from J, leaving 10 bases between them. Per the germline V gene, CDR1 is MDHEN and CDR2 is SYDVKM. DNA for the CDR3: TGTGCCACCGAAGGGGGCACTGAAGCTTTCTTT. This encodes CATEGGTEAFF. The whole variable domain, remainder taken from reference TRBV28 and TRBJ1-1, is DVKVTQSSRYLVKRTGEKVFLECVQDMDHENMFWYRQDPGLGLRLIYFSYDVKMKEKGDIPEGYSVSREKKERFSLILESASTNQTSMYLCATEGGTEAFFGQGTRLTVV.

This chain joins TRBV6-6 and TRBJ2-7; D gene unclear. CDR1 and CDR2 (germline): MNHNY, SVGAGI (reference sequence). This CDR3 contains 13 residues. Trimming stripped 1 base from V and 6 bases from J, with 10 bases between. CDR3 in amino acids: CASSYLLASEQYF. DNA of the CDR3: TGTGCCAGCAGTTACTTGTTAGCTTCCGAGCAGTACTTC.

The chain joins TRBV10-1 to TRBJ1-1, with D tentatively TRBD1 (6 bases). V was trimmed by 2 bases and J by 1 base, leaving 14 bases between them. The germline V gene has CDR1 WNHNN and CDR2 SYGVQD (reference sequence). CDR3 length equals 16 residues. Written as DNA, the CDR3 is TGCGCCAGCAGTGAGGGTAAAGACAGGACGAACACTGAAGCTTTCTTT. It is translated as CASSEGKDRTNTEAFF.

This clone was picked up one time. The chain uses TRBV19 and TRBJ1-1; possible D gene TRBD1, 5 bases. V lost 6 bases, J lost 5 bases, and 16 bases lay in between. Germline V gene data show CDR1 as LNHDA and CDR2 as SQIVND (reference sequence). The CDR3 is made up of 14 amino acids. DNA of the CDR3: TGTGCCAGTAGCCGGGACTCCAAAACGACTGAAGCTTTCTTT. Amino acid sequence: CASSRDSKTTEAFF.

The chain has TRBV5-4 and TRBJ1-3; 8 bases match TRBD1. Germline V lookup: CDR1 SGHNT, CDR2 YYREEE (reference sequence). The V gene end was trimmed by 5 bases and the J gene end by 0 bases; junction bases not matched to a gene: 7. The CDR3 covers 16 residues. As DNA, the CDR3 is TGTGCCAGCAGGCCCGACAGGGGTATCTCTGGAAACACCATATATTTT. It yields the protein CASRPDRGISGNTIYF. Based on the CDR3 plus reference TRBV5-4 and TRBJ1-3, the full variable domain is ETGVTQSPTHLIKTRGQQVTLRCSSQSGHNTVSWYQQALGQGPQFIFQYYREEENGRGNFPPRFSGLQFPNYSSELNVNALELDDSALYLCASRPDRGISGNTIYFGEGSWLTVV.

This clone was found once. The J gene is TRBJ2-2, the V gene TRBV18, with no clear D. This CDR3 is 14 amino acids long. Looked up from germline, CDR1 is KGHSH and CDR2 is LQKENI. Trimming took off 5 bases at V and 0 bases at J, with 7 bases between the two ends. The CDR3 DNA reads TGTGCCAGCTCAGAACAAACGAACACCGGGGAGCTGTTTTTT. Its protein is CASSEQTNTGELFF. Full variable domain (outside the CDR3, taken from reference TRBV18 and TRBJ2-2): NAGVMQNPRHLVRRRGQEARLRCSPMKGHSHVYWYRQLPEEGLKFMVYLQKENIIDESGMPKERFSAEFPKEGPSILRIQQVVRGDSAAYFCASSEQTNTGELFFGEGSRLTVL.